This T cell receptor (beta chain) is from a study of persistence of HIV-infected CD4 T cells. Germline CDR1 and CDR2: GTSNPN and SVGIG (reference sequence). This CDR3 contains 12 residues. V lost 3 bases to trimming and J lost 1 base, with 6 bases between them. The immunoSEQ assay was version 4, run in survey mode. Clones were sequenced by immunoSEQ multiplex PCR, and TCRdb holds only the in-frame ones, with some missing. Of some 41,000 clones listed, roughly 87% are singletons. Points on this clone: Its target is unknown.

Anti-CD3/anti-CD28 beads served as a nonspecific positive control stimulus. CD4+ T cells upregulating both CD40 ligand and CD69 were sorted as responding cells. Inclusion required CMV-positive serology and CD4+ counts above 400 cells/uL. For around 20 hours, CD8-depleted PBMCs received anti-CD28/CD49d costimulation, a CD40-blocking antibody and enfuvirtide. Sequencing used CD4+ T cells sorted from PBMCs after roughly 18-hour stimulation, obtained from a patient who received antiretroviral therapy. This chain uses TRBV30 with TRBJ2-5; D ambiguous. This clonotype originated in an adult man with HIV who was CMV-seropositive. The CDR3 DNA sequence: TGTGCCTGGAGCAGGTCCCAAGAGACCCAGTACTTC. It translates to CAWSRSQETQYF.